This T cell receptor beta chain was recovered during a study of blood T cell repertoires in COVID-19. The table came from immunoSEQ multiplex PCR; TCRdb's copy has only in-frame clones and leaves some out. Found here are around 250,000 clones, 70% to 90% of them singletons; the top ten hold 5% to 8%. Participants reported their clinical history, and cohort assignment relied on those reports. This clonotype was obtained from a woman aged 45 to 65 who had been exposed to COVID-19. The sample taken for sequencing was PBMCs or T cells enriched from blood (not recorded which).

CDR3: CAEGRGESYEQYF. The CDR3 nucleotides read TGTGCCGAGGGGCGGGGGGAGTCCTACGAGCAGTACTTC. The chain couples TRBV6-5 to TRBJ2-7; 8 nucleotides line up with TRBD2. The CDR3 runs 13 residues. Germline CDR1 and CDR2: MNHEY and SVGAGI. V shed 11 bases, J shed 1 base, and the junction held 7 bases outside the gene matches.